This T cell receptor beta chain comes out of a study of identical twins. Study results and caveats: Sharing of beta out-of-frame sequences by twins showed a weaker excess. Insertions ran lower in abundant cord blood beta clonotypes, though not in memory repertoires.

Unique molecular identifiers were present on the cDNA, and a universal primer site came from template switching. MiXCR, run by TCRdb on the 5' RACE reads, gives a single entry per CDR3 protein. This sample has 1.5 million or so distinct CDR3 sequences, with less than 35% found just once. This clonotype came up a few times. Its matching antigen is unknown. Trimming pared 1 base from V and 6 bases from J, leaving 16 bases between. Germline values: CDR1 KGHSH, CDR2 LQKENI. The CDR3 consists of 16 residues. This receptor was taken from a newborn girl in good health. Sequenced: cord blood. The gene calls are TRBV18 and TRBJ2-1; possible D gene TRBD1, 6 bases. The CDR3 DNA sequence: TGTGCCAGCTCACCACGGTTGGTACAGGGCCCCAATGAGCAGTTCTTC. Its protein is CASSPRLVQGPNEQFF.